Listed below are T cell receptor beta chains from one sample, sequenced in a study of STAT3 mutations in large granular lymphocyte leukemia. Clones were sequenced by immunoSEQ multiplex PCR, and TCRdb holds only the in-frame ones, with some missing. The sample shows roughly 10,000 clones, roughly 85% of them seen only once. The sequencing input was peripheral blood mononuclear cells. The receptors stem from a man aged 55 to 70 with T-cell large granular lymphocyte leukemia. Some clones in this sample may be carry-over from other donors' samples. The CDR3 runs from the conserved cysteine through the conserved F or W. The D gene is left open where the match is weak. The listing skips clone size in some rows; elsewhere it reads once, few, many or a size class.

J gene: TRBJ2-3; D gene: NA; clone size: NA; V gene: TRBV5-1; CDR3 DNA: TGCGCCAGCAGCCGTCTAATATCTAGGGATACGCAGTATTTT; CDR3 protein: CASSRLISRDTQYF
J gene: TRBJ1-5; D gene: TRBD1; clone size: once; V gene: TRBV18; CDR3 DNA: TGTGCCAGCTCACCAGACAGGGGATCCTATCAGCCCCAGCATTTT; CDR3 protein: CASSPDRGSYQPQHF
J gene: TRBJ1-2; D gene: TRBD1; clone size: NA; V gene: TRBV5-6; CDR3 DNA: TGTGCCAGCAGCTTGGCGGGACAGCGAAACTATGGCTACACCTTC; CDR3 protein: CASSLAGQRNYGYTF
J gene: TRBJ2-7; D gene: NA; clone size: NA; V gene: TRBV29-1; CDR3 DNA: TGCAGCGTCTCTGAGAGGACGGGTATCTCCTACGAGCAGTACTTC; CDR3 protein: CSVSERTGISYEQYF
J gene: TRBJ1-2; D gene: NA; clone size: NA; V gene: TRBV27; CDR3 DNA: TGTGCCAGCACCTCAGCCCCAGGGGTCTATGGCTACACCTTC; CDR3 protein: CASTSAPGVYGYTF
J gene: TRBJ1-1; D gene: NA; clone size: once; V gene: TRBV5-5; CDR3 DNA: TGTGCCAGCAGCATCCTTGGACAGTTGAACACTGAAGCTTTCTTT; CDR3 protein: CASSILGQLNTEAFF
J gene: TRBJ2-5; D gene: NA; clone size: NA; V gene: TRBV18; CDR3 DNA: TGTGCCAGCTCACCCTCGCGCGAGACCCAGTACTTC; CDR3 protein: CASSPSRETQYF
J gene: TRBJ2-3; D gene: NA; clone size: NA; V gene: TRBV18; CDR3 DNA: TGTGCCAGCTCGCCGGGACAAAGCACAGATACGCAGTATTTT; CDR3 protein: CASSPGQSTDTQYF
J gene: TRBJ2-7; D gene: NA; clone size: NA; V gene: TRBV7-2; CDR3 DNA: TGTGCCAGCAGCTTATCTCCCCGAGGTAGCCACGAGCAGTACTTC; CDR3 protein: CASSLSPRGSHEQYF
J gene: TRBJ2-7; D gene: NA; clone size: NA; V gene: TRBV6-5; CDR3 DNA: TGTGCCAGCAGTTCCGGGACTGGATTATACGAGCAGTACTTC; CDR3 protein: CASSSGTGLYEQYF
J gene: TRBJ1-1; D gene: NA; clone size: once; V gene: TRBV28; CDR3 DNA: TGTGCCAGCAGTTTGGTCGGACCTGAAGCTTTCTTT; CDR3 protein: CASSLVGPEAFF
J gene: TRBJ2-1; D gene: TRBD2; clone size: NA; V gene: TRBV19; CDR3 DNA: TGTGCCAGTAGTGCCCCACGACTAGCGGTGTCCTACAATGAGCAGTTCTTC; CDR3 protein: CASSAPRLAVSYNEQFF
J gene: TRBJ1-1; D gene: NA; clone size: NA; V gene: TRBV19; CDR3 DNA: TGTGCCAGTAGAAATATGGACATTTCTACGGGTTTCTTT; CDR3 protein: CASRNMDISTGFF
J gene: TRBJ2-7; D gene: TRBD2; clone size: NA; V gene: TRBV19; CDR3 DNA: TGTGCCAGTAGTCTCGGGACTACCCTCTCCTACGAGCAGTACTTC; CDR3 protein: CASSLGTTLSYEQYF
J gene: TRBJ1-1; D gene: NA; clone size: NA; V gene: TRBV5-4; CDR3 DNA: TGTGCCAGCAGCTTAGGCCAGTTGGGGGATGAAGCTTTCTTT; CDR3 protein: CASSLGQLGDEAFF
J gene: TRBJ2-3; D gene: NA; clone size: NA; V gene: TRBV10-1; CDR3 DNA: TGCGCCAGCAGTGGGGCCGGGGATCGAGGAGATACGCAGTATTTT; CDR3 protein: CASSGAGDRGDTQYF
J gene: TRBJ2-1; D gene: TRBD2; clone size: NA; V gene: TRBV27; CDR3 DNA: TGTGCCAGCAGTTTGGGATGGGCTGGACTAGCGGGAGGGCGCAGCGGCAATGAGCAGTTCTTC; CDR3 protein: CASSLGWAGLAGGRSGNEQFF
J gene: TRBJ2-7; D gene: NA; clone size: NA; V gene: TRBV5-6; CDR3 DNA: TGTGCCAGCAGCTTTTCCGTTTCCTACGAGCAGTACTTC; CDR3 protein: CASSFSVSYEQYF
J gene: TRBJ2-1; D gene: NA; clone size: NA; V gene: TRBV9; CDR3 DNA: TGTGCCAGCAGCGTAGGCCCGAGCTCCTACAATGAGCAGTTCTTC; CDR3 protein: CASSVGPSSYNEQFF
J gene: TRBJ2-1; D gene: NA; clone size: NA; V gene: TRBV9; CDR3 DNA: TGTGCCAGCAGCGTAGGGGGCGGGACCTACAATGAGCAGTTCTTC; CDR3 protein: CASSVGGGTYNEQFF
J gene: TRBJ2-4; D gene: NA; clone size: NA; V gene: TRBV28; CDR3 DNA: TGTGCCAGCAGTTCTCCACAGGCCGATGGCAAAAACATTCAGTACTTC; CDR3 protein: CASSSPQADGKNIQYF
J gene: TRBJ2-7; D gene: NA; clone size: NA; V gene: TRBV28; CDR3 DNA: TGTGCCAGCAGTTTACGCGGAGCCTACGAGCAGTACTTC; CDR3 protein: CASSLRGAYEQYF
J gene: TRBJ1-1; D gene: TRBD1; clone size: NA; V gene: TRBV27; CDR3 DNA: TGTGCCAGCAGCATGTGGCCCAGGGGGCCAAACACTGAAGCTTTCTTT; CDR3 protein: CASSMWPRGPNTEAFF
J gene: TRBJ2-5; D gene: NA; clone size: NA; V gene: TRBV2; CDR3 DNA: TGTGCCACGACTAGGGCGACGGAGACCCAGTACTTC; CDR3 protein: CATTRATETQYF